One and the same sample provided the 27 T cell receptor beta chains below, sequenced in a study of blood T cells in healthy people across ages. A second PCR of 7 to 11 cycles used a sample-barcoded 5' primer and a J-beta primer mix. Each CDR3 protein is one row after TCRdb ran MiXCR on the 5' RACE reads. The sample shows around 870,000 distinct CDR3 sequences, under 35% of them seen only once. The specimen sequenced was blood. These receptors came from a woman older than 75 in good health.

Concerning this clonotype: This may be a read error, as it is one base from a much larger clone. The rearrangement links TRBV6-2 or TRBV6-3 to TRBJ2-7; D not resolved. Germline CDR1 reads MNHEY; CDR2 reads SVGEGT. This CDR3 contains 10 residues. The chain's CDR3 is CASRAYERYF. The CDR3 DNA reads as TGTGCCAGCAGGGCCTACGAGCGGTACTTC.

In its sample, this clonotype was seen a few times. The chain uses TRBV20-1 and TRBJ2-1; no firm D call. Germline V lookup: CDR1 DFQATT, CDR2 SNEGSKA (reference sequence). V dropped 2 bases and J dropped 10 bases, with 6 bases sitting between them. CDR3 length: 10 residues. CDR3 loop: CSARYEEQFF. The CDR3 nucleotides are TGCAGTGCTAGATACGAGGAGCAGTTCTTC.

This clonotype was picked up a small number of times. The V gene is TRBV6-6, the J gene TRBJ2-3; 7 positions match TRBD2. Germline CDR1 reads MNHNY; CDR2 reads SVGAGI (reference sequence). Losses at the gene ends were 5 bases for V and 0 bases for J; bases not matched to a gene: 8. The CDR3 totals 16 residues. The CDR3 DNA sequence: TGTGCCAGCAGTAGGGGACCCGGGAGGAGCACAGATACGCAGTATTTT. As protein: CASSRGPGRSTDTQYF.

V usage is TRBV24-1 and J usage is TRBJ2-1, with 12 bases lining up with TRBD2. The length of the CDR3 is 18 residues. Germline CDR1 reads KGHDR; CDR2 reads SFDVKD. After removal of 5 bases from V and 7 bases from J, the junction contained 14 bases not matched to a gene. Written as DNA, the CDR3 is TGTGCCACCAGTGGCCCATTACCTAGCGGGGGGGCCCTTAATGAGCAGTTCTTC. This sequence encodes CATSGPLPSGGALNEQFF.

In its sample, this clonotype was seen a few times. The J gene is TRBJ1-5, the V gene TRBV6-2 or TRBV6-3, with no clear D. Per germline, CDR1 MNHEY and CDR2 SVGEGT. Trimming left V 3 bases short and J 5 bases short, with 5 bases between. The CDR3 spans 12 residues. CDR3 sequence (DNA): TGTGCCAGCAGTTATTTTGATCAGCCCCAGCATTTT. Translation: CASSYFDQPQHF.

The chain has TRBV11-2 and TRBJ2-1; 10 positions agree with TRBD2. Trimming at V came to 0 bases and at J to 2 bases, leaving 19 bases not matched to a gene. This CDR3 region has 22 residues. Germline V gene lookup returns CDR1 SGHAT and CDR2 FQNNGV. The CDR3 sequence: CASSLERGGMLAGARPYNEQFF. For the CDR3, the DNA is TGTGCCAGCAGCTTAGAAAGGGGGGGGATGCTAGCGGGAGCCCGTCCCTACAATGAGCAGTTCTTC.

This clonotype occurred many times. The CDR3 region has the DNA TGCAGTGCTCTCCCGCCTAGCGGGGGGACCTACCAAGAGACCCAGTACTTC. Translating it yields CSALPPSGGTYQETQYF. V gene TRBV20-1 combines with J gene TRBJ2-5; 11 nucleotides line up with TRBD2. CDR1 DFQATT and CDR2 SNEGSKA come from the germline V gene (reference sequence). The V and J ends lost 5 bases and 0 bases, in that order; junction bases with no gene match: 11. CDR3 length: 17 residues.

As to this clonotype: A much larger clone sits a single nucleotide away, making a read error possible. The V call is TRBV27, the J call TRBJ1-5; weak D call: TRBD1 (6 bases). Germline-derived CDR1 and CDR2 are MNHEY and SMNVEV (reference sequence). The CDR3 runs to 14 residues. The chain's CDR3 is CASSEYRAGQPRHF. The CDR3 DNA follows: TGTGCCAGCAGTGAATACAGGGCTGGTCAGCCCCGGCATTTT.

This clonotype has only a few counts. The CDR3 nucleotides read TGCGCCAGCAGCCGAAGTAACTCTGGAGATACGCAGTATTTT. Residues: CASSRSNSGDTQYF. The chain combines TRBV5-1 with TRBJ2-3; D ambiguous. This CDR3 region has 14 residues. The germline gives CDR1 SGHRS, CDR2 YFSETQ. V lost 4 bases and J 5 bases, leaving 14 bases between the germline ends.

This clonotype was seen a few times. The chain uses TRBV7-2 and TRBJ1-2, with TRBD1 matching over 10 bases. Germline CDR1 is SGHTA and CDR2 is FQGNSA. Unmatched junction bases numbered 2, after V lost 4 bases and J lost 3 bases. The CDR3 covers 14 residues. Here the CDR3 reads CASSSDRGDYGYTF. DNA of the CDR3: TGTGCCAGCAGCTCGGACAGGGGGGACTATGGCTACACCTTC.

This clonotype was seen many times. The genes are TRBV9 and TRBJ2-5, with a possible D match to TRBD2 (5 bases). This CDR3 comprises 15 residues. V was trimmed by 2 bases and J by 5 bases, leaving 16 bases between them. Looked up from germline, CDR1 is SGDLS and CDR2 is YYNGEE. The CDR3 here is CASSVSLEGAETQYF. The CDR3 DNA sequence: TGTGCCAGCAGCGTTAGTCTAGAGGGCGCGGAGACCCAGTACTTC.

This clonotype turned up a few times. Given a much more abundant clone one base away, this may be a read error. The genes are TRBV7-2 and TRBJ2-5; tentatively, D is TRBD2 (6 bases). Germline CDR1 and CDR2: SGHTA and FQGNSA. V lost 5 bases to trimming and J lost 5 bases, with 15 bases between them. This CDR3 is built from 14 residues. This CDR3 is CASSGSGLPETQYF. In nucleotides, the CDR3 is TGTGCCAGCAGCGGTAGCGGCCTCCCCGAGACCCAGTACTTC.

This clonotype was observed at least ten times. The CDR3 coding sequence is TGCGCCAGCAGCCAAGAACATCTCCGTGTAGGCAGGGGAGAAGCTTTCTTT. It codes for CASSQEHLRVGRGEAFF. The rearrangement links TRBV4-3 to TRBJ1-1; a possible D gene is TRBD1 (6 bases). Germline V gene lookup returns CDR1 LGHNA and CDR2 YSLEER. This CDR3 has 17 amino acids. V lost 0 bases and J 8 bases, leaving 22 bases between the germline ends.

In its sample, this clonotype was seen a few times. The CDR3 loop is CASSLDGGLGNEQFF. The CDR3 bases are TGTGCCAGCAGCTTGGACGGGGGGCTAGGGAATGAGCAGTTCTTC. The chain recombines TRBV5-4 with TRBJ2-1; perhaps TRBD2 as D (7 bases). CDR1 SGHNT and CDR2 YYREEE come from the germline V gene (reference sequence). The CDR3 length is 15 residues. The V and J ends lost 0 bases and 7 bases respectively, with 14 bases between them.

This clonotype was counted at least ten times. A read error may produce the germline difference seen at one junction end. This rearrangement joins TRBV3-1 to TRBJ1-2; D perhaps matches TRBD1 (6 bases). Germline V gene sequence: CDR1 LGHDT, CDR2 YNNKEL (reference sequence). This CDR3 contains 13 residues. The CDR3 region has the DNA TGCGCCAGCAGCCAGGACAGCTACTATGGCTACACCTTC. This gives the protein CASSQDSYYGYTF. The entire variable domain, with the rest obtained from reference TRBV3-1 and TRBJ1-2, is as follows: DTAVSQTPKYLVTQMGNDKSIKCEQNLGHDTMYWYKQDSKKFLKIMFSYNNKELIINETVPNRFSPKSPDKAHLNLHINSLELGDSAVYFCASSQDSYYGYTFGSGTRLTVV.

This clonotype was seen a few times. The chain links TRBV24-1 to TRBJ2-1, with D possibly being TRBD1 or TRBD2 (5 bases each). The CDR3 spans 15 residues. The ends were cut back, 1 base at V and 8 bases at J, with 14 bases in the middle. The germline V gene encodes CDR1 KGHDR and CDR2 SFDVKD. CDR3 amino acids: CATSDFRDSSDEQFF. CDR3 coding DNA: TGTGCCACCAGTGATTTCCGAGACAGTAGCGATGAGCAGTTCTTC.

The chain employs TRBV27 and TRBJ2-1; no definite D call. From germline, CDR1 is MNHEY and CDR2 SMNVEV (reference sequence). V was shortened by 1 base and J by 3 bases, with 7 bases between the two germline ends. The CDR3 has 14 amino acids. The DNA of the CDR3 is TGTGCCAGCAGTTTATTTGGCGACTACAATGAGCAGTTCTTC. Translated, it gives CASSLFGDYNEQFF.

This clonotype appeared many times. The genes are TRBV5-1 and TRBJ2-3; TRBD2 matches at 10 bases. J was trimmed by 0 bases and V by 5 bases; bases with no gene match: 6. Germline CDR1 SGHRS, CDR2 YFSETQ. The CDR3 extends over 16 amino acids. CDR3 bases: TGCGCCAGCAGAGTCTCTAGCGGGGGAAGCACAGATACGCAGTATTTT. Translating gives CASRVSSGGSTDTQYF.

V is TRBV7-2 and J is TRBJ2-3, with D tentatively TRBD2 (5 bases). Looked up from germline, CDR1 is SGHTA and CDR2 is FQGNSA. This CDR3 comprises 15 residues. With 3 bases removed from V and 8 bases from J, the gap between germline ends came to 18 bases. CDR3 nucleotide sequence: TGTGCCAGCAGCTTTTCCGGGATAGAGGGTGGTACGCAGTATTTT. Its protein is CASSFSGIEGGTQYF.

This clonotype was counted ten times or more. The chain carries TRBV3-1 and TRBJ2-7; no definite D call. The CDR3 is 15 residues long. Per germline, CDR1 LGHDT and CDR2 YNNKEL (reference sequence). The germline V and J ends were trimmed by 0 bases and 0 bases, with 9 bases remaining between them. The CDR3 DNA is TGTGCCAGCAGCCAAGAGGCAGGACCCTCCTACGAGCAGTACTTC. Protein: CASSQEAGPSYEQYF.

This clonotype was counted at least ten times. V and J are TRBV7-2 and TRBJ2-6, with 10 bases identical to TRBD1. Germline CDR1 is SGHTA and CDR2 is FQGNSA. The V and J ends lost 1 base and 3 bases, in that order; junction bases with no gene match: 3. The CDR3 is 17 residues long. The chain's CDR3 is CASSLGQGARGANVLTF. The CDR3, as DNA: TGTGCCAGCAGCTTAGGACAGGGGGCGCGTGGGGCCAACGTCCTGACTTTC.

This clonotype appeared many times. J is TRBJ2-5 and V is TRBV25-1; 11 bases line up with TRBD1. The ends lost 4 bases at V and 5 bases at J; junction bases unmatched: 3. The germline gives CDR1 MGHDK, CDR2 SYGVNS. CDR3 length equals 14 residues. The CDR3: CASSGTGGRETQYF. CDR3 nucleotide sequence: TGTGCCAGCAGTGGGACAGGGGGCAGGGAGACCCAGTACTTC.

This clonotype came up many times. The chain carries TRBV27 and TRBJ1-2; TRBD1 matches at 9 bases. The CDR3 contains 14 residues. J gave up 7 bases and V 2 bases, and 5 bases lay outside the gene matches. Germline loops: CDR1 MNHEY, CDR2 SMNVEV (reference sequence). CDR3 DNA sequence: TGTGCCAGCAGTTTAGAGGGACAGGGTGGTGGCTACACCTTC. Translation: CASSLEGQGGGYTF.

This clonotype was seen more than once but under ten times. V usage is TRBV20-1 and J usage is TRBJ1-6; D possibly corresponds to TRBD1 (5 bases). The CDR3 is 15 residues long. V was cut by 6 bases and J by 6 bases, with 18 bases left in between. Germline CDR1 is DFQATT and CDR2 is SNEGSKA (reference sequence). The CDR3 loop is CSASQGVGFNSPLHF. CDR3 DNA: TGCAGTGCAAGTCAGGGAGTAGGGTTTAATTCACCCCTCCACTTT.

The gene calls are TRBV5-1 and TRBJ1-1, with D unclear. The V end was cut by 0 bases, the J end by 4 bases, with 7 bases between. CDR1 and CDR2 from the germline V gene are SGHRS and YFSETQ. CDR3 length: 13 amino acids. CDR3 nucleotides: TGCGCCAGCAGCTTGGTAGCGAGCACTGAAGCTTTCTTT. Its protein is CASSLVASTEAFF.

V is TRBV10-3 and J is TRBJ2-2, with TRBD2 matching over 8 bases. The germline CDR1 and CDR2 sequences are ENHRY and SYGVKD. CDR3 length equals 16 residues. V dropped 2 bases and J dropped 5; count of bases not matched to a gene: 7. The CDR3 reads CAISEGRGLGTGELFF. The CDR3 nucleotides read TGTGCCATCAGTGAGGGTCGGGGACTAGGAACCGGGGAGCTGTTTTTT.

In this sample, this clonotype turned up many times. CDR3 DNA sequence: TGTGCCAGCAGCTTAAGGGGTTGGGGGAGCGCTTACGATGAGCAGTTCTTC. Protein product: CASSLRGWGSAYDEQFF. The chain links TRBV11-2 to TRBJ2-1; D could derive from TRBD1 or TRBD2 (5 bases each). From germline, CDR1 is SGHAT and CDR2 FQNNGV. There are 17 residues in the CDR3. The germline V and J ends were trimmed by 2 bases and 8 bases, with 22 bases remaining between them.